The 19 T cell receptor beta chains given below trace back to one sample, sequenced in a study of identical twins. Via MiXCR, TCRdb re-called the 5' RACE reads, giving one row per CDR3 protein. The sample has approximately 240,000 distinct CDR3 sequences; around an eighth are singletons. Sequencing was carried out using memory (CD45RO+) T cells sorted from blood. These receptors all come from a young woman in good health.

The rearrangement uses TRBV6-6 and TRBJ2-6, with unresolved D. Germline values: CDR1 MNHNY, CDR2 SVGAGI (reference sequence). This CDR3 has 13 amino acids. V lost 9 bases to trimming and J lost 2 bases, with 8 bases between them. The CDR3 DNA is TGTGCCAGTTCAAGCGCTGGGGCCAACGTCCTGACTTTC. It yields the protein CASSSAGANVLTF.

In its sample, this clonotype was seen a few times. The chain employs TRBV30 and TRBJ1-2; D perhaps matches TRBD1 (6 bases). The CDR3 loop spans 14 amino acids. V lost 2 bases to trimming and J lost 4 bases, with 14 bases between them. Germline V lookup: CDR1 GTSNPN, CDR2 SVGIG (reference sequence). The CDR3 loop is CAWSLPGAVYGYTF. Here the CDR3 DNA reads TGTGCCTGGAGTTTGCCAGGGGCGGTCTATGGCTACACCTTC.

The chain recombines TRBV2 with TRBJ2-3; D unresolved. Germline CDR1 is SNHLY and CDR2 is FYNNEI. The CDR3 runs 12 residues. Deletions cut 7 bases from V and 2 bases from J, with 7 bases between. The CDR3 reads CASMGFTDTQYF. CDR3 DNA: TGTGCCAGCATGGGCTTCACAGATACGCAGTATTTT.

This clonotype was seen a handful of times. The V call is TRBV6-5, the J call TRBJ2-6, with D possibly matching TRBD1 (5 bases). Trimming shortened V by 4 bases and J by 0 bases, and 16 bases separated the two germline ends. The length of the CDR3 is 18 residues. Per the germline V gene, CDR1 is MNHEY and CDR2 is SVGAGI. The CDR3: CASSFPRALSSGANVLTF. For the CDR3, the DNA is TGTGCCAGCAGTTTCCCCAGGGCCCTCAGCTCTGGGGCCAACGTCCTGACTTTC.

V gene TRBV12-3 or TRBV12-4 combines with J gene TRBJ1-4; TRBD1 matches at 9 bases. The CDR3 has 14 residues. Trimming cost V 6 bases and J 6 bases; bases outside gene matches: 5. The CDR3 DNA reads as TGTGCCAGCAGACGGGACAGGGCGCATGAAAAACTGTTTTTT. Amino acids: CASRRDRAHEKLFF.

This chain uses TRBV20-1 with TRBJ2-7, with TRBD2 as a possible D gene (6 bases). The CDR3 totals 15 residues. V gave up 1 base and J gave up 3 bases, with 16 bases separating them. The germline CDR1 and CDR2 sequences are DFQATT and SNEGSKA (reference sequence). CDR3 bases: TGCAGTGCTAGAGGGGGGTATGGCGGGGTCTACGAGCAGTACTTC. Translated: CSARGGYGGVYEQYF.

This clonotype was observed a few times. The CDR3 DNA sequence: TGCGCCAGCAGCCACGTTCTTGAAAAACTGTTTTTT. Translation gives CASSHVLEKLFF. This rearrangement joins TRBV4-1 to TRBJ1-4; D ambiguous. V was pared by 3 bases and J by 7 bases, with 6 bases between. Germline V gives CDR1 MGHRA, CDR2 YSYEKL. This CDR3 has 12 amino acids.

This clonotype appeared many times. V and J are TRBV12-3 or TRBV12-4 and TRBJ1-1; tentative D call: TRBD1 (6 bases). The CDR3 length is 15 residues. V lost 3 bases, J lost 6 bases, and 17 bases lay in between. The DNA of the CDR3 is TGTGCCAGCAGTTTTAGGGGGGCCCTGGTCCCTGAAGCTTTCTTT. Protein: CASSFRGALVPEAFF.

V and J are TRBV19 and TRBJ2-1; D gene uncertain. This CDR3 has 15 amino acids. The V gene's germline CDR1 is LNHDA and CDR2 SQIVND (reference sequence). Trimming left V 1 base short and J 0 bases short, with 7 bases between. Written as DNA, the CDR3 is TGTGCCAGTAGTATAGTGCAGAGCTCCTACAATGAGCAGTTCTTC. It encodes CASSIVQSSYNEQFF.

This chain connects TRBV7-2 to TRBJ2-7; TRBD2 is a possible D gene (6 bases). V gave up 1 base and J gave up 2 bases, with 12 bases separating them. The germline gives CDR1 SGHTA, CDR2 FQGNSA. This CDR3 region has 15 residues. The CDR3 reads CASSLVSSVTYEQYF. The CDR3 DNA sequence: TGTGCCAGCAGCTTAGTGTCTAGCGTAACCTACGAGCAGTACTTC.

The chain recombines TRBV2 with TRBJ2-5; 13 bases fit TRBD2. Germline values: CDR1 SNHLY, CDR2 FYNNEI. This CDR3 region has 15 residues. V lost 5 bases, J lost 3 bases, and 3 bases stayed unmatched. Here the CDR3 DNA reads TGTGCCAGCAGTTCCACTAGCGGGAGGGAAGAGACCCAGTACTTC. As protein: CASSSTSGREETQYF.

This clonotype was observed a single time. This sequence joins TRBV20-1 and TRBJ1-4, with TRBD1 identical over 8 bases. The CDR3 consists of 13 residues. Germline CDR1 and CDR2: DFQATT and SNEGSKA (reference sequence). Losses at the gene ends were 5 bases for V and 7 bases for J; bases not matched to a gene: 6. The CDR3 DNA sequence: TGCAGTGCTGGACAGGGTGGAGGTGAAAAACTGTTTTTT. Amino acids: CSAGQGGGEKLFF.

This clonotype was recorded many times. The chain couples TRBV29-1 to TRBJ2-1; weak D call: TRBD2 (5 bases). This CDR3 region has 12 residues. Germline V gene sequence: CDR1 SQVTM, CDR2 ANQGSEA. V lost 3 bases and J lost 7, with 10 bases in between. Here the CDR3 DNA reads TGCAGCGTTGAGAGGGCGAGGAATGAGCAGTTCTTC. Protein product: CSVERARNEQFF.

This clonotype showed up just a few times. This chain links TRBV6-5 with TRBJ1-2; 9 bases are shared with TRBD1. The J segment lost 7 bases and the V segment lost 0 bases, leaving 3 bases of the junction unmatched. The CDR3 spans 14 residues. Germline lookup yields CDR1 MNHEY and CDR2 SVGAGI. CDR3 coding DNA: TGTGCCAGCAGTTACTCCGGGACAGGGTCTGGCTACACCTTC. This encodes CASSYSGTGSGYTF.

In this sample, this clonotype turned up a few times. The CDR3 region is CASSLARQRTSYEQYF. The CDR3 coding sequence is TGTGCCAGCAGCTTAGCGCGCCAGCGGACTTCCTACGAGCAGTACTTC. The chain couples TRBV7-2 to TRBJ2-7, with D maybe TRBD2 (5 bases). Trimming shortened V by 0 bases and J by 1 base, and 13 bases separated the two germline ends. CDR1 and CDR2 (germline): SGHTA, FQGNSA. The CDR3 has 16 residues.

The sample holds a few counts of this clonotype. The chain combines TRBV14 with TRBJ1-2; TRBD1 agrees at 8 bases. CDR3 size: 16 residues. V gave up 0 bases and J gave up 4 bases; unmatched junction bases: 7. Germline CDR1 reads SGHDN; CDR2 reads FVKESK. The CDR3 reads CASSQDWTGKVYGYTF. For the CDR3, the DNA is TGTGCCAGCAGCCAAGATTGGACAGGGAAGGTCTATGGCTACACCTTC.

CDR3 loop: CASSPGLLYRGRSYEQYF. The CDR3 region has the DNA TGTGCCAGCAGCCCCGGGCTCCTCTACAGGGGGCGCTCCTACGAGCAGTACTTC. The rearrangement links TRBV21-1 to TRBJ2-7; the table's D gene call, TRBD1, was not cross checked with the DNA. TRBV21-1 is an annotated pseudogene. The CDR3 is 18 amino acids.

The gene calls are TRBV27 and TRBJ2-1; D not certain. Germline V gene lookup returns CDR1 MNHEY and CDR2 SMNVEV (reference sequence). Trimming pared 2 bases from V and 5 bases from J, leaving 13 bases between. The CDR3 is made up of 15 amino acids. CDR3 amino acids: CASSLHPLTDNEQFF. CDR3 nucleotides: TGTGCCAGCAGTTTACACCCCCTGACCGACAATGAGCAGTTCTTC.

This clonotype has just a few counts. This sequence joins TRBV3-1 and TRBJ1-5; no clear D gene. Trimming shortened V by 0 bases and J by 7 bases, and 7 bases separated the two germline ends. CDR1 is LGHDT, CDR2 YNNKEL, per germline (reference sequence). The CDR3 runs 13 residues. CDR3 sequence reads: CASSQDAVQPQHF. For the CDR3, the DNA is TGTGCCAGCAGCCAAGATGCGGTCCAGCCCCAGCATTTT.